This T cell receptor beta chain emerged from a study of blood T cell repertoires in COVID-19. Across the whole study: From the United States, Italy and Spain came samples of acute and convalescent COVID-19. From T cells, B-cell-depleted T cells, or PBMCs came the material, which was cDNA or gDNA.

This CDR3 has 18 amino acids. Per the germline V gene, CDR1 is MGHRA and CDR2 is YSYEKL. Germline trimming cut 0 bases from V and 0 bases from J; bases unmatched to any gene: 8. Seattle-derived patients entered the study during active infection and were followed longitudinally. Per the original data handling: Amplification with reference gene primers provided the estimates of nucleated cell counts. The assay was immunoSEQ multiplex PCR, and TCRdb's table has in-frame clones only and misses some. That table gives V, J and clone size, and the DNA gave D and trimming. The sample holds about 200,000 clones, about 94% seen once.

The chain uses TRBV4-1 and TRBJ1-5; 7 bases are shared with TRBD1. Sequencing input: peripheral blood. The receptor was isolated from a man between 60 and 75 years old with COVID-19, enrolled during active disease. The CDR3 sequence: CASSQDRGGAASNQPQHF. The CDR3 bases are TGCGCCAGCAGCCAAGATCGAGGGGGCGCGGCTAGCAATCAGCCCCAGCATTTT.